What follows are 10 T cell receptor beta chains derived from one specimen sequenced in a study of post-analysis software for immune sequencing data. The antigens for these receptors are not known. Whole-study findings and limits: Patients had higher frequencies than controls of roughly five TRBV segments, including TRBV5-6, TRBV5-1 and TRBV20-1.

Unique molecular identifiers were present in the TCR beta cDNA libraries. TCRdb independently ran MiXCR on the PCR reads; one entry per CDR3 protein. The repertoire holds about 540,000 distinct CDR3 sequences, 34% seen once, with 6% in the top ten. The sequenced sample was blood. These TCRs come from a girl aged 2 to 17 with multiple sclerosis.

This clonotype appeared a single time. The chain recombines TRBV7-3 with TRBJ2-1; 8 bases map to TRBD2. Trimming removed 3 bases from V and 11 bases from J; junction bases left unmatched: 6. Germline V gene data show CDR1 as SGHTA and CDR2 as FQGTGA. The CDR3 contains 13 residues. In DNA, the CDR3 is TGTGCCAGCAGCTTGAGCGGGGGCCCCAAGCAGTTCTTC. As protein: CASSLSGGPKQFF.

This clonotype was seen more than once but under ten times. The chain is built from TRBV5-1 and TRBJ2-7; D call uncertain. Per the germline V gene, CDR1 is SGHRS and CDR2 is YFSETQ. V was pared by 4 bases and J by 3 bases, with 11 bases between. This CDR3 is built from 13 residues. CDR3 protein: CASSPDGYYEQYF. In DNA, the CDR3 is TGCGCCAGCAGCCCGGACGGGTACTACGAGCAGTACTTC.

Turning to this clonotype: Just one base apart from a much larger clone, this may be a read error. The chain combines TRBV29-1 with TRBJ2-3, with no clear D. V lost 7 bases, J lost 4 bases, and 9 bases lay in between. CDR1 is SQVTM, CDR2 ANQGSEA, per germline. The CDR3 contains 11 residues. The CDR3 region is CSDTRADTQYF. The CDR3 DNA follows: TGCAGCGATACCCGCGCAGATACGCAGTATTTT.

The chain couples TRBV12-3 or TRBV12-4 to TRBJ2-2; TRBD1 matches 7 bases. J gave up 4 bases and V 6 bases, and 5 bases lay outside the gene matches. This CDR3 region has 14 residues. CDR3 DNA sequence: TGTGCCAGCAGGGAGACAGGGTTCACCGGGGAGCTGTTTTTT. Protein sequence: CASRETGFTGELFF.

This clonotype has only a few counts. This chain joins TRBV6-4 and TRBJ2-1; D might be TRBD2 (5 bases). This CDR3 is built from 14 residues. Germline-derived CDR1 and CDR2 are MRHNA and SNTAGT. V lost 6 bases and J lost 6, with 15 bases in between. CDR3 DNA: TGTGCCAGCAGCCGCCGGGATGCCCCCAATGAGCAGTTCTTC. This encodes CASSRRDAPNEQFF.

This clonotype appeared a few times. V gene TRBV14 combines with J gene TRBJ2-7; unclear D gene. Germline CDR1 SGHDN, CDR2 FVKESK. There are 11 residues in the CDR3. V gave up 0 bases and J gave up 4 bases, with 1 base separating them. The CDR3 bases are TGTGCCAGCAGCCAAGAGTACGAGCAGTACTTC. Translation gives CASSQEYEQYF.

This clonotype was detected a few times. At one of its ends the junction is not consistent with the germline gene, which may arise from a read error. The chain carries TRBV12-3 or TRBV12-4 and TRBJ2-3; 10 bases line up with TRBD2. The CDR3 covers 15 residues. CDR3 sequence reads: CASRLAGGSTDTQYF. The CDR3 nucleotides are TGTGCCAGCAGGTTAGCGGGGGGCAGCACAGATACGCAGTATTTT.

The chain has TRBV18 and TRBJ1-2; TRBD1 agrees at 8 bases. The V segment lost 6 bases and the J segment 4 bases; nucleotides outside the gene matches: 7. Germline V gene sequence: CDR1 KGHSH, CDR2 LQKENI. The CDR3 length is 14 residues. Here the CDR3 reads CASSPDREFYGYTF. CDR3 nucleotides: TGTGCCAGCTCGCCGGACAGGGAATTCTATGGCTACACCTTC.

The V call is TRBV18, the J call TRBJ2-3, with D perhaps TRBD2 (5 bases). CDR1 KGHSH and CDR2 LQKENI come from the germline V gene. This CDR3 has 14 amino acids. V gave up 2 bases and J gave up 2 bases, with 8 bases separating them. CDR3 region: CASSPVDYTDTQYF. Here the CDR3 DNA reads TGTGCCAGCTCACCAGTAGACTACACAGATACGCAGTATTTT.

This clonotype was seen more than once but under ten times. This chain joins TRBV12-3 or TRBV12-4 and TRBJ1-2; no firm D call. There are 11 residues in the CDR3. With 5 bases removed from V and 7 bases from J, the gap between germline ends came to 8 bases. CDR3 region: CASSPDRGYTF. In DNA, the CDR3 is TGTGCCAGCAGTCCCGACCGTGGCTACACCTTC.